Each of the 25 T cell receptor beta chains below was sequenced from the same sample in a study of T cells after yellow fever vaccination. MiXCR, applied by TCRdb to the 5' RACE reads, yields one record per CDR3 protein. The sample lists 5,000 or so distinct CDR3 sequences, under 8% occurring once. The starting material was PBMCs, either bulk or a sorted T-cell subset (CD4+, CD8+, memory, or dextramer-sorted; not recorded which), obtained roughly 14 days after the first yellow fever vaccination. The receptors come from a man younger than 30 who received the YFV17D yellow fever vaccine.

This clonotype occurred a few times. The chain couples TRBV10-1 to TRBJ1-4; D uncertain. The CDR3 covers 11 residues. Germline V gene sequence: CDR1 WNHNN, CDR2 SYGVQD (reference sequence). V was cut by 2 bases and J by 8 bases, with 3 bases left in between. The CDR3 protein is CASSEGEKLFF. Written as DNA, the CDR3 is TGCGCCAGCAGTGAGGGAGAAAAACTGTTTTTT.

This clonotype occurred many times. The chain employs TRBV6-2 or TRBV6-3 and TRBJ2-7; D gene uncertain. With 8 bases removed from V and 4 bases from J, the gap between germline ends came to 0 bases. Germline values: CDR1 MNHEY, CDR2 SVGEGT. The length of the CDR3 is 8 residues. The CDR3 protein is CASYEQYV. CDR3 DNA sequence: TGTGCCAGCTACGAGCAGTACGTC.

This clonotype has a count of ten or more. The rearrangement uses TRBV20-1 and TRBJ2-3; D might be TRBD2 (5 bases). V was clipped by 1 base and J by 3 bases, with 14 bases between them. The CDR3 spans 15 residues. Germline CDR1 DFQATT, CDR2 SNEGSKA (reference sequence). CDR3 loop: CSARAPERGTDTQYF. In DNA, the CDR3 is TGCAGTGCTAGAGCCCCGGAGAGAGGGACAGATACGCAGTATTTT.

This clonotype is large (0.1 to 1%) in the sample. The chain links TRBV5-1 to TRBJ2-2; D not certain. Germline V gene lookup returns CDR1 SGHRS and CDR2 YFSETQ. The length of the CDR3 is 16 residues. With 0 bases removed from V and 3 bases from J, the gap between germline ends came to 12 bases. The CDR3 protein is CASSLAVGAYTGELFF. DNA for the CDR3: TGCGCCAGCAGCTTGGCGGTTGGAGCCTACACCGGGGAGCTGTTTTTT.

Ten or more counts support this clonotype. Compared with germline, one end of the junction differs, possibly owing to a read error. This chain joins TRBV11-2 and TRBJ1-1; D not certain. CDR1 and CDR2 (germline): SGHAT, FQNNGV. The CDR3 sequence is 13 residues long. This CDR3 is CASSLMPDTEAFF. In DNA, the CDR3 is TGTGCCAGCAGCTTAATGCCCGACACGGAAGCTTTCTTT.

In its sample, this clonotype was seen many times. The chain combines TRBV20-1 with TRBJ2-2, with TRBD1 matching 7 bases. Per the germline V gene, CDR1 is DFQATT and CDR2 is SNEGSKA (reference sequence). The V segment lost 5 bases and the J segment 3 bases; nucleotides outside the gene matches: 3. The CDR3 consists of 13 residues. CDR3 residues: CSADRVDTGELFF. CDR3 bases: TGCAGTGCTGACAGGGTAGACACCGGGGAGCTGTTTTTT.

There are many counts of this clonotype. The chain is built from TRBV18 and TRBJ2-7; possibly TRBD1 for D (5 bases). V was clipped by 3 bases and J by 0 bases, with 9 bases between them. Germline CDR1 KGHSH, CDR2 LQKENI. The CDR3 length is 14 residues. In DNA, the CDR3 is TGTGCCAGCTCACCCTCAGGGCGCTCCTACGAGCAGTACTTC. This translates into CASSPSGRSYEQYF.

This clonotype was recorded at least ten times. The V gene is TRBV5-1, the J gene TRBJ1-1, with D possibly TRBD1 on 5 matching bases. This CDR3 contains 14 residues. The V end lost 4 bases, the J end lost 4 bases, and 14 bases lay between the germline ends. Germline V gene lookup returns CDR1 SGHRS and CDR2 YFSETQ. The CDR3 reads CASSPWRGSTEAFF. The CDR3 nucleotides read TGCGCCAGCAGCCCGTGGAGGGGTTCCACTGAAGCTTTCTTT.

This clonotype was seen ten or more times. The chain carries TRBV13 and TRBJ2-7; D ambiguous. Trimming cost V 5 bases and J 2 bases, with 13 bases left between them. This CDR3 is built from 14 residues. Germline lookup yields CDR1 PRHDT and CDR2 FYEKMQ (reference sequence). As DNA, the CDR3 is TGTGCCAGCAGCCCTGCGGTTTTAGCCTACGAGCAGTACTTC. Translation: CASSPAVLAYEQYF.

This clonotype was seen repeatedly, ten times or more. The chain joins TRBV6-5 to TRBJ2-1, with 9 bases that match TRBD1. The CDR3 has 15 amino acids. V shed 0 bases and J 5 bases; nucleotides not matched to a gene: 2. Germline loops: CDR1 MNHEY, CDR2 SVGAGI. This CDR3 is CASSYSTGGNNEQFF. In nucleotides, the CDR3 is TGTGCCAGCAGTTACTCGACAGGGGGGAACAATGAGCAGTTCTTC.

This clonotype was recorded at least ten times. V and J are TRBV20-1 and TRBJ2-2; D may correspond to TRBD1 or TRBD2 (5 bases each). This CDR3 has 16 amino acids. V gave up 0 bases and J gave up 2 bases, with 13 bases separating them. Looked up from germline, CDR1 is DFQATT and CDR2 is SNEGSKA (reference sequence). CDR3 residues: CSARDQRGINTGELFF. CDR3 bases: TGCAGTGCTAGAGATCAGAGGGGCATCAACACCGGGGAGCTGTTTTTT.

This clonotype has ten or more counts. The CDR3 sequence is CASSLLAGGADTQYF. For the CDR3, the DNA is TGTGCCAGCAGCTTGTTAGCGGGGGGTGCAGATACGCAGTATTTT. The rearrangement uses TRBV9 and TRBJ2-3; 10 nucleotides line up with TRBD2. Germline values: CDR1 SGDLS, CDR2 YYNGEE. This CDR3 has 15 amino acids. After removal of 4 bases from V and 4 bases from J, the junction contained 6 bases not matched to a gene.

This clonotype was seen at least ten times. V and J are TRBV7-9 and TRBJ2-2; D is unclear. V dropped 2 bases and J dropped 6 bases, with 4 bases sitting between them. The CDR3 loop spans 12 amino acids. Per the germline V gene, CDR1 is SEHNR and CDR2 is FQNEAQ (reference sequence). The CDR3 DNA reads TGTGCCAGCAGCTTATTTTCCGGGGAGCTGTTTTTT. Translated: CASSLFSGELFF.

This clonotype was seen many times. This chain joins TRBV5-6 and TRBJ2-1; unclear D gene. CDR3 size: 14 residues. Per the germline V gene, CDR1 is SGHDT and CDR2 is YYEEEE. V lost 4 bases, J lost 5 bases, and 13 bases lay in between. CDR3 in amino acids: CASSPGLRHNEQFF. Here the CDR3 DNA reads TGTGCCAGCAGCCCCGGGCTACGGCACAATGAGCAGTTCTTC.

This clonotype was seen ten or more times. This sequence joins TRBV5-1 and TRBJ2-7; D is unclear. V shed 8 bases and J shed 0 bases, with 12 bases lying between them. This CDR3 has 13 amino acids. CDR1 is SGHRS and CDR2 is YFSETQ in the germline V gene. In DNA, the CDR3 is TGCGCCAGGGTACGAACGGGCTCCTACGAGCAGTACGTC. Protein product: CARVRTGSYEQYV.

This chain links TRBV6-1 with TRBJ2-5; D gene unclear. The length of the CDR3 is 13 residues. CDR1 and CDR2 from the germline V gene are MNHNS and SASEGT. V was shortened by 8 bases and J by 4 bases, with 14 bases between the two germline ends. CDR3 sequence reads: CASCPNELETQYF. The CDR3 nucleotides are TGTGCCAGCTGCCCAAATGAGTTAGAGACCCAGTACTTC.

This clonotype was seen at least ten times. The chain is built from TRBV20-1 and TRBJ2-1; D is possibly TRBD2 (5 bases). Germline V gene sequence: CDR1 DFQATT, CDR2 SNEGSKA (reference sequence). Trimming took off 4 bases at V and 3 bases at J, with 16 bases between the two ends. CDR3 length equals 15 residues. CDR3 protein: CSATQSGDYYNEQFF. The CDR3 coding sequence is TGCAGTGCTACCCAAAGCGGAGACTACTACAATGAGCAGTTCTTC.

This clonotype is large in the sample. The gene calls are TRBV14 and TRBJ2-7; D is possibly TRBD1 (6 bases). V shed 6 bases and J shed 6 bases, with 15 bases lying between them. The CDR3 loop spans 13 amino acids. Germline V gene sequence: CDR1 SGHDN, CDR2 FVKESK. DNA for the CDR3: TGTGCCAGCAGTACGGACGTACAGGGCGAGCAGTACGTC. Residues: CASSTDVQGEQYV.

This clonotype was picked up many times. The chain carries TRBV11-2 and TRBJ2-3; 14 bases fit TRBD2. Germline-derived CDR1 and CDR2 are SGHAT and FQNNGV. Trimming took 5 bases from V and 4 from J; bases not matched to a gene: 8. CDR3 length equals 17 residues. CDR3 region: CASSPPGTSGGSDTQYF. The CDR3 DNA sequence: TGTGCCAGCAGCCCCCCCGGGACTAGCGGGGGATCAGATACGCAGTATTTT.

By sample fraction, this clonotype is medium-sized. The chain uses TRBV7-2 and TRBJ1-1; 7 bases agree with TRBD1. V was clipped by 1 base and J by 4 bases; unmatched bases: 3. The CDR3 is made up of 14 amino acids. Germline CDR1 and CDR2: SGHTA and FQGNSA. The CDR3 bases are TGTGCCAGCAGCTTAGGGTCAGGGGGCACTGAAGCTTTCTTT. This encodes CASSLGSGGTEAFF.

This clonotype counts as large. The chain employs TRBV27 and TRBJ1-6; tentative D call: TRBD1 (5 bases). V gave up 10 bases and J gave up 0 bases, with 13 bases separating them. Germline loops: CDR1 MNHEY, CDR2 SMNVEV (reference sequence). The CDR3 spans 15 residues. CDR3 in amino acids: CATGGKASYNSPLHF. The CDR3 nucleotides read TGTGCCACGGGGGGGAAAGCCTCCTATAATTCACCCCTCCACTTT.

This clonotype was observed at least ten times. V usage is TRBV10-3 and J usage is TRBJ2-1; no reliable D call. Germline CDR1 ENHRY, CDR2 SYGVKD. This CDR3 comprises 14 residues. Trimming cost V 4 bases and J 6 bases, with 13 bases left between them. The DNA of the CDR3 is TGTGCCATCAGTGTCTCACAGACGGTCAATGAGCAGTTCTTC. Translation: CAISVSQTVNEQFF.

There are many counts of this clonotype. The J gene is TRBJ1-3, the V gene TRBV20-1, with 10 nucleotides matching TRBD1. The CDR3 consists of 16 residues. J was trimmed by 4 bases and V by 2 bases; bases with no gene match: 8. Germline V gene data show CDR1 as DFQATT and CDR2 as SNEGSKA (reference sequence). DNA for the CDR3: TGCAGTGCTAGAACAAGAGGGGACAGGGGAGGAAACACCATATATTTT. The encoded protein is CSARTRGDRGGNTIYF.

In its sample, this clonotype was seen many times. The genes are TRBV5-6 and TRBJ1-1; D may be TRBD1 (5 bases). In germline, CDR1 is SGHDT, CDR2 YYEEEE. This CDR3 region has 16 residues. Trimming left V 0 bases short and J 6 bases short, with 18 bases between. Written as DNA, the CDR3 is TGTGCCAGCAGCTTGGAACGGTACGGGACGCCTGCTGAAGCTTTCTTT. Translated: CASSLERYGTPAEAFF. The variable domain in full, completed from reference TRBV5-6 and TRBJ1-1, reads DAGVTQSPTHLIKTRGQQVTLRCSPKSGHDTVSWYQQALGQGPQFIFQYYEEEERQRGNFPDRFSGHQFPNYSSELNVNALLLGDSALYLCASSLERYGTPAEAFFGQGTRLTVV.

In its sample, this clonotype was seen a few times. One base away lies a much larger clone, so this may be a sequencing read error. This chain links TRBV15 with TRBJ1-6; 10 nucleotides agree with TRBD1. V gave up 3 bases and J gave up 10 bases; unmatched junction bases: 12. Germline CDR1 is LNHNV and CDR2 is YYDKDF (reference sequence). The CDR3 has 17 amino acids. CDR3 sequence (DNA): TGTGCCACCAGCAGGAAGATTGGGACAGGGGTTAAGTCACCCCTCCACTTT. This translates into CATSRKIGTGVKSPLHF.